This T cell receptor beta chain was profiled in a study of neoadjuvant anti-PD-1 for oral cavity cancer. The wider study: Patients without progression got a fourth dose around day 43.

These newly diagnosed stage II-IVA oral cavity squamous cell carcinoma patients had no prior systemic or radiation treatment. Most PBMC samples had 400 to 550 ng input DNA in six replicates. TCRdb keeps only in-frame clones here, not all; method: immunoSEQ multiplex PCR. The sample holds around 34,000 clones, around nine tenths seen once. V lost 1 base and J 3 bases, leaving 9 bases between the germline ends. The germline gives CDR1 SGHDN, CDR2 FVKESK. The CDR3 is made up of 14 amino acids. The sequence came from a person aged 35 to 85 with oral cavity squamous cell carcinoma. This material consisted of PBMCs, taken before nivolumab (anti-PD-1) treatment. The chain employs TRBV14 and TRBJ1-1; D call uncertain. The CDR3 region is CASSQAGWDTEAFF. DNA of the CDR3: TGTGCCAGCAGCCAAGCCGGGTGGGACACTGAAGCTTTCTTT.